This TCR beta chain originates from a study of T cell repertoires in cytomegalovirus infection. TCRdb redid the calling of the reads with MiXCR, one entry per CDR3 protein. The sample lists about 310,000 distinct CDR3 sequences; roughly 15% were seen once. This clonotype was recorded many times. The CDR3 runs to 13 residues. Germline V gene sequence: CDR1 SGHTA, CDR2 FQGNSA. The V and J ends lost 6 bases and 6 bases respectively, with 12 bases between them. The sequenced material came from PBMCs. V gene TRBV7-2 combines with J gene TRBJ1-5; D possibly corresponds to TRBD1 (5 bases). The source is a human donor in good health (CMV status not recorded). Some clones in this sample may be carry-over from other donors' samples. In nucleotides, the CDR3 is TGTGCCAGCAGTCGTGGGGGGTTTCAGCCCCAGCATTTT. Protein sequence: CASSRGGFQPQHF.